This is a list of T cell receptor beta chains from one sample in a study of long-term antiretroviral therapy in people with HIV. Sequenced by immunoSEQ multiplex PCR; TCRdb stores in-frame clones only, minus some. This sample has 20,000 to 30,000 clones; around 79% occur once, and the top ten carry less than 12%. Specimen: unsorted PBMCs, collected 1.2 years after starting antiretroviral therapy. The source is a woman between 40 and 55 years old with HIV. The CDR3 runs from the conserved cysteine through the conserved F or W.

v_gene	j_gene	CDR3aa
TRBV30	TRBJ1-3	CAWRFFSGNTIYF
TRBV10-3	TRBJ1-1	CAIRGTLEAFF
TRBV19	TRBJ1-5	CASNSDRGRSNQPQHF
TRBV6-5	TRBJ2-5	CASSYSGGRETQYF
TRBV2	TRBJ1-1	CASSGGRGMNTEAFF
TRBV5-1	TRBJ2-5	CASSLEAGGLSETQYF
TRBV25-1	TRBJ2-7	CASSIRGEQYF
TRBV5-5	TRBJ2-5	CASSLAHGVYQETQYF
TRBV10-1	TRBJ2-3	CASSESRDTQYF
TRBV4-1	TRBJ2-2	CASSQVGTGELFF
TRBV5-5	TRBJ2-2	CASSLGAGDTGELFF
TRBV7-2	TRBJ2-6	CASSPLLGANVLTF
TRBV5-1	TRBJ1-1	CASSLVTGQVTEAFF
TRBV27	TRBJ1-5	CASSPYSNQPQHF
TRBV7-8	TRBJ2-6	CASSLWQGAPSGANVLTF
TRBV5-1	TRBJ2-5	CASSLVGGPGQETQYF
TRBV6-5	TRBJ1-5	CASSSRDGARGQSQHF
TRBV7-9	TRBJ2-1	CASSLAAWGSSYNEQFF
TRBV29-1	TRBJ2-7	CSAWGQSAYEQYF
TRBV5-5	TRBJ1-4	CASSSPGGGKEKLFF
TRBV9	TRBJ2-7	CASSVGGTGTYEQYF
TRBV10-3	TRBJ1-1	CAIRRTVNTEAFF
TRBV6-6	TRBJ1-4	CASSYSSTSTNEKLFF
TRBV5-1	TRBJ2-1	CASSFDRAFDEQFF
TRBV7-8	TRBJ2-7	CASSPGLAGASYEQYF
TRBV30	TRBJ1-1	CAWSEGLRTEAFF
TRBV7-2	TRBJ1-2	CASSWTGGGYTF
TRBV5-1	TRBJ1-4	CASTPRGPTNEKLFF
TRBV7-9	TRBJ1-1	CASSVPGQDTNTEAFF
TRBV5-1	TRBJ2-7	CASSVPFSAGDNEQYF
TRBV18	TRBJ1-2	CASSVTGQINYGYTF
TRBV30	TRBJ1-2	CAWSTRGYGYTF
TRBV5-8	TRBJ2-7	CASSLAGRGPYEQYF
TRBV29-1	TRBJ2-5	CSVYRYQETQYF
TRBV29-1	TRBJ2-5	CSVVLAKETQYF
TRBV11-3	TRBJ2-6	CASSLVGANVLTF
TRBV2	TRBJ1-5	CASSEWPNSNQPQHF
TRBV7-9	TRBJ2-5	CASSPGLSQETQYF
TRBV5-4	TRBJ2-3	CASSRGLAGSTDTQYF
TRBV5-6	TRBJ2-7	CASSLAGPYEQYF